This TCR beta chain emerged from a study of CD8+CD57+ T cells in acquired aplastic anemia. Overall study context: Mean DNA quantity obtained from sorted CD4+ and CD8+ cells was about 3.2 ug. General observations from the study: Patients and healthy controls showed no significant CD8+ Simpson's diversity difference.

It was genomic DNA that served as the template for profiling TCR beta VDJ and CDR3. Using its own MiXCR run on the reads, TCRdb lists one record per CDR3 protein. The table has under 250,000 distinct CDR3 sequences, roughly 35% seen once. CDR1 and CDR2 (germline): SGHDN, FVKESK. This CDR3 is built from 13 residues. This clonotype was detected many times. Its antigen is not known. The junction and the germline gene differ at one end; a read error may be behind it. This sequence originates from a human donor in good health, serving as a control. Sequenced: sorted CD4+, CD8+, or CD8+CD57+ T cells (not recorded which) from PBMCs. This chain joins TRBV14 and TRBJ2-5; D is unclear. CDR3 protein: CASSHPSLTPVDF. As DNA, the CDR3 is TGTGCCAGCAGTCACCCCTCACTTACACCGGTGGACTTC.